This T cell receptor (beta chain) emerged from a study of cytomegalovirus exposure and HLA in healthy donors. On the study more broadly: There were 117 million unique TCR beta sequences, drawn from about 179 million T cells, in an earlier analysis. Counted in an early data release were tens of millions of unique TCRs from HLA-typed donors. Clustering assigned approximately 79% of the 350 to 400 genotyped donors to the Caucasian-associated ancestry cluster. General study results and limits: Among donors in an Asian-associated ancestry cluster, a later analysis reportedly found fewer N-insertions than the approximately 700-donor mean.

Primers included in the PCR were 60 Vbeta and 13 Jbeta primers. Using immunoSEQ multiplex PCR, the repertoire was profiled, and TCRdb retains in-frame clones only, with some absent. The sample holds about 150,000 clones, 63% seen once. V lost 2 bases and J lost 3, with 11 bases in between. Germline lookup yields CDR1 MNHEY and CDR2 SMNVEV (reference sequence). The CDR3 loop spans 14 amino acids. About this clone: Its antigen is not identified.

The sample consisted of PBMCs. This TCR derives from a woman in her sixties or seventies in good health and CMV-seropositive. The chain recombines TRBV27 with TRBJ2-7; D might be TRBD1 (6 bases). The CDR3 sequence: CASSLGQTVYEQYF. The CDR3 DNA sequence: TGTGCCAGCAGTTTAGGACAGACCGTCTACGAGCAGTACTTC.